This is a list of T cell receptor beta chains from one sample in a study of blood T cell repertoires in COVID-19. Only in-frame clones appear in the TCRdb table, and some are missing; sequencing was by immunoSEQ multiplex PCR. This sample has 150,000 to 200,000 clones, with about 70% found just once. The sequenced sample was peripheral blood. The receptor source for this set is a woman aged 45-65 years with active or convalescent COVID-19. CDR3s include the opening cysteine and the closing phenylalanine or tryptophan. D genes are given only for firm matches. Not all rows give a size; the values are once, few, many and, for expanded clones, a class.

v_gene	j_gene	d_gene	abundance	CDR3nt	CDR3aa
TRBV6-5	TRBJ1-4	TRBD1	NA	TGTGCCAGCAGTTACGGGACAGGGGTGCGAAATGAAAAACTGTTTTTT	CASSYGTGVRNEKLFF
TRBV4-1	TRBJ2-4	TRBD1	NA	TGCGCCAGCAGCCAAGAAGGACAGGACGGTCTCTCCTCCAAAAACATTCAGTACTTC	CASSQEGQDGLSSKNIQYF
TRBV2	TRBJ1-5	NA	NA	TGTGCCAGCAGTGTAGTACGTGTTAGTCGTCAGCCCCAGCATTTT	CASSVVRVSRQPQHF
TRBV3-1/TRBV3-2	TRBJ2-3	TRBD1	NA	TGTGCCAGCAGCAGGGGACAGGGGCGCACAGATACGCAGTATTTT	CASSRGQGRTDTQYF
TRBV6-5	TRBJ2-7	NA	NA	TGTGCCAGCAGTTCCCCTACAAGCGGACCCTACGAGCAGTACTTC	CASSSPTSGPYEQYF
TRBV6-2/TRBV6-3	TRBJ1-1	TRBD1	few	TGTGCCAGCAGTTACTCGGACAGGGGGCTGGCTGAAGCTTTCTTT	CASSYSDRGLAEAFF
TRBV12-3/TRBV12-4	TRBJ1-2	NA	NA	TGTGCCAGCAGTCCGGGACACCTCTATGGCTACACCTTC	CASSPGHLYGYTF
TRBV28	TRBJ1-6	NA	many	TGTGCCAGCAGGAAACACGGGGGTAATTCACCCCTCCACTTT	CASRKHGGNSPLHF
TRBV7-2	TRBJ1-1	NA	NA	TGTGCCAGCAGCCTAAATCGAGTAGAGGGCACTGAAGCTTTCTTT	CASSLNRVEGTEAFF
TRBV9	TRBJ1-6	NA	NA	TGTGCCAGCAGCGTAGGGCCAGGGGCCTATAATTCACCCCTCCACTTT	CASSVGPGAYNSPLHF
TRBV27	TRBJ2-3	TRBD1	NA	TGTGCCAGCAGTTTATCCCGGGACAGGGGTCCAGATACGCAGTATTTT	CASSLSRDRGPDTQYF
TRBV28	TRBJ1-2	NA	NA	TGTGCCAGCAGTTTATGGGGGCAATTGAGAGGCTACACCTTC	CASSLWGQLRGYTF
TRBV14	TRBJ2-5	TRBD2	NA	TGTGCCAGCAGCCCCGACGGGGGGAGAGAGACCCAGTACTTC	CASSPDGGRETQYF
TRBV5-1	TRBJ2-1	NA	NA	TGCGCCAGCAGCTTGGGCGTAGATTCTACCACCAATGAGCAGTTCTTC	CASSLGVDSTTNEQFF
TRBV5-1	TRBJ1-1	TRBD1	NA	TGCGCCAGCAGCCTGTCGACAGGGGGGAACCCCGAAGCTTTCTTT	CASSLSTGGNPEAFF
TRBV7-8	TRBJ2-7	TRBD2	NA	TGTGCCAGCAGCTTAAGGCCGGGAGGAGGTGAGCAGTACTTC	CASSLRPGGGEQYF
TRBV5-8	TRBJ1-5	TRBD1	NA	TGTGCCAGCAGCTTCCAGGGGGTGAGCAATCAGCCCCAGCATTTT	CASSFQGVSNQPQHF
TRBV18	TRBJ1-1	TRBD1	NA	TGTGCCAGCTCACCACCGGGACAGGGAACAACTGAAGCTTTCTTT	CASSPPGQGTTEAFF